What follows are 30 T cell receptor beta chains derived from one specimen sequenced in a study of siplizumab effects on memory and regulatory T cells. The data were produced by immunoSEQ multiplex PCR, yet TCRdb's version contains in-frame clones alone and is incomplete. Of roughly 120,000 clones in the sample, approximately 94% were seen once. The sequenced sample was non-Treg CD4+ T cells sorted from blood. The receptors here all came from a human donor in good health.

The CDR3 nucleotides are TGTGCCAGCAGTGGGTGGTATCCAGATACGCAGTATTTT. This encodes CASSGWYPDTQYF. The chain has TRBV2 and TRBJ2-3; D unclear. V was shortened by 4 bases and J by 4 bases, with 9 bases between the two germline ends. Germline CDR1 SNHLY, CDR2 FYNNEI. The CDR3 sequence is 13 residues long.

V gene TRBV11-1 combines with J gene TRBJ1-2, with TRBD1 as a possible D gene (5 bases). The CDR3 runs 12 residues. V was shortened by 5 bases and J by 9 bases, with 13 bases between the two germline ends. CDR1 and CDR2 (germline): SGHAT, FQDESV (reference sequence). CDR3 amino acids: CASSPDSRSYTF. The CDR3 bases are TGTGCCAGCAGCCCCGACAGTAGGAGCTACACCTTC.

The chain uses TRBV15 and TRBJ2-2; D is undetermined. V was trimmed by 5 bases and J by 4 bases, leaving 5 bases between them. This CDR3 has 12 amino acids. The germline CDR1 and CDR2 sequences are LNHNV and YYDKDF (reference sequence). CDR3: CATSLGTGELFF. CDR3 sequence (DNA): TGTGCCACCAGCCTAGGCACCGGGGAGCTGTTTTTT.

The CDR3 DNA reads TGTGCCGTACGCAGTGACCGCTCTGGAAACACCATATATTTT. The encoded protein is CAVRSDRSGNTIYF. The V gene is TRBV10-3, the J gene TRBJ1-3, with no clear D. Per germline, CDR1 ENHRY and CDR2 SYGVKD. The length of the CDR3 is 14 residues. The V end was cut by 11 bases, the J end by 0 bases, with 14 bases between.

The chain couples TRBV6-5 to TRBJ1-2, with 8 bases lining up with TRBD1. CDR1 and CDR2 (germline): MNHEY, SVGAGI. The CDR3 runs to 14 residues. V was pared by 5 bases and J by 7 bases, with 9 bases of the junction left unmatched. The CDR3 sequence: CASSQQGDSSGYTF. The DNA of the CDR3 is TGTGCCAGCAGTCAACAGGGGGATAGTTCTGGCTACACCTTC.

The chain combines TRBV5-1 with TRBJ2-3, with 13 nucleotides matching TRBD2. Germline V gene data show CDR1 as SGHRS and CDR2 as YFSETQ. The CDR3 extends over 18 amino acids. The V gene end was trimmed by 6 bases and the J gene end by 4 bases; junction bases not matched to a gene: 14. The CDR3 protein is CASTPGLAGSAGSDTQYF. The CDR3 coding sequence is TGCGCCAGCACCCCGGGACTAGCGGGGTCGGCTGGATCAGATACGCAGTATTTT.

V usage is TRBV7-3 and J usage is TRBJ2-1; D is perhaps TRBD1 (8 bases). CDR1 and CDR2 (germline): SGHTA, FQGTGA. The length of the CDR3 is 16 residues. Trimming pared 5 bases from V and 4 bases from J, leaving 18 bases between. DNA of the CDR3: TGTGCCAGCAGCCTAAGCGGACAGGGAGGGTACAATGAGCAGTTCTTC. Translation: CASSLSGQGGYNEQFF.

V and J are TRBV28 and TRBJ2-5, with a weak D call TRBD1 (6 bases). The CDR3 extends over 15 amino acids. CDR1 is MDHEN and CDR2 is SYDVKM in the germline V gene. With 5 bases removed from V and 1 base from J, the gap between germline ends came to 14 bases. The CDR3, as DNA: TGTGCCAGCAGTCCGCCGGACAGACCCCAAGAGACCCAGTACTTC. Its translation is CASSPPDRPQETQYF.

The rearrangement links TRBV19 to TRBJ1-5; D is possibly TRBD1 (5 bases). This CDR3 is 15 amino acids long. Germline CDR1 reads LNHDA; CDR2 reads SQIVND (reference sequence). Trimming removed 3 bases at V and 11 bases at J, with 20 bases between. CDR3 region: CASSIRAVRGEAQHF. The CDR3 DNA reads TGTGCCAGTAGTATCAGGGCTGTGCGGGGTGAAGCCCAGCATTTT.

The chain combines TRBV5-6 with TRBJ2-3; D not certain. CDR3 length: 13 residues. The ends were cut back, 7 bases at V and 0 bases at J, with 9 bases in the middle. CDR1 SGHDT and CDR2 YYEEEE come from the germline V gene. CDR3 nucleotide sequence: TGTGCCAGCTCCGGGTCAAGCACAGATACGCAGTATTTT. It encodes CASSGSSTDTQYF.

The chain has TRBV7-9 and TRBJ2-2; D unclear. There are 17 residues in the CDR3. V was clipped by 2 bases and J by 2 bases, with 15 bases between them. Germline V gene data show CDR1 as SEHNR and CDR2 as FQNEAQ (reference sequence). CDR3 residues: CASSLTLTSVNTGELFF. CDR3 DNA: TGTGCCAGCAGCTTAACTTTAACATCCGTCAACACCGGGGAGCTGTTTTTT.

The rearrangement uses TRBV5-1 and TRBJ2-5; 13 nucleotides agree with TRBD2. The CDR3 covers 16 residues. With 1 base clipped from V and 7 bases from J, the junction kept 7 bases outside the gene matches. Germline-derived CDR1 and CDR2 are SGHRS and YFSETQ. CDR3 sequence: CASSLTSGRAVGTQYF. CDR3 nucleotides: TGCGCCAGCAGCTTGACTAGCGGGAGGGCCGTTGGGACCCAGTACTTC.

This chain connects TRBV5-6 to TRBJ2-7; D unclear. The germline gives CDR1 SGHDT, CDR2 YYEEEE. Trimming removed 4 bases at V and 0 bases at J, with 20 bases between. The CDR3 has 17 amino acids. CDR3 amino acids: CASSGTALKGYSYEQYF. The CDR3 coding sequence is TGTGCCAGCAGCGGCACAGCACTTAAGGGTTACTCCTACGAGCAGTACTTC.

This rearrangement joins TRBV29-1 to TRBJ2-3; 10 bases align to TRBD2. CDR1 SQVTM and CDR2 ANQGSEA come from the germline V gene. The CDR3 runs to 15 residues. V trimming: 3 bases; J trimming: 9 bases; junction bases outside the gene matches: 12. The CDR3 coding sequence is TGCAGCGTTGAGCCGGTTGCCCTAGCGGGGGACACGCAGTATTTT. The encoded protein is CSVEPVALAGDTQYF.

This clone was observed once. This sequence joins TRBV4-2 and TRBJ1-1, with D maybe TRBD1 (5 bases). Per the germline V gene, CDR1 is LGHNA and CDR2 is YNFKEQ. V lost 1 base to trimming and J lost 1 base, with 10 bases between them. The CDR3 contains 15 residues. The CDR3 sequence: CASSQALQGNTEAFF. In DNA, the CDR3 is TGTGCCAGCAGCCAAGCACTTCAGGGGAACACTGAAGCTTTCTTT.

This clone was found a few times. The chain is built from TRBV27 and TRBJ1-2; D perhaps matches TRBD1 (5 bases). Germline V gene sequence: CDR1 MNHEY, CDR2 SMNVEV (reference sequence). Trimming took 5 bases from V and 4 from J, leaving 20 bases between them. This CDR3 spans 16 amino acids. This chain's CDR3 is CASSREGTRRAYGYTF. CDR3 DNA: TGTGCCAGCAGTAGAGAGGGGACCAGACGAGCCTATGGCTACACCTTC.

This CDR3 reads CATSRGGINYGYTF. The CDR3 bases are TGTGCCACCAGCAGAGGAGGTATTAACTATGGCTACACCTTC. This sequence joins TRBV15 and TRBJ1-2; D unclear. Germline lookup yields CDR1 LNHNV and CDR2 YYDKDF (reference sequence). The CDR3 length is 14 residues. V was pared by 1 base and J by 1 base, with 7 bases between.

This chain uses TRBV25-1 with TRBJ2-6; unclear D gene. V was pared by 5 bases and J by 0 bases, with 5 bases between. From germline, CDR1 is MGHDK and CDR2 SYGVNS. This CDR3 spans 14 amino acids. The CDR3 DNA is TGTGCCAGCAGTCCCCCCTCTGGGGCCAACGTCCTGACTTTC. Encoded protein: CASSPPSGANVLTF. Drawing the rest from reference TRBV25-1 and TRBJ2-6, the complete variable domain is EADIYQTPRYLVIGTGKKITLECSQTMGHDKMYWYQQDPGMELHLIHYSYGVNSTEKGDLSSESTVSRIRTEHFPLTLESARPSHTSQYLCASSPPSGANVLTFGAGSRLTVL.

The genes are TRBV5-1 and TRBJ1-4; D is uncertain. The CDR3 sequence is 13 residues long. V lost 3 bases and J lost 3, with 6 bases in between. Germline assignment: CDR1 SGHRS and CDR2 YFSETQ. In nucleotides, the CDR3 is TGCGCCAGCAGCTGGAGCCCTAATGAAAAACTGTTTTTT. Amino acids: CASSWSPNEKLFF.

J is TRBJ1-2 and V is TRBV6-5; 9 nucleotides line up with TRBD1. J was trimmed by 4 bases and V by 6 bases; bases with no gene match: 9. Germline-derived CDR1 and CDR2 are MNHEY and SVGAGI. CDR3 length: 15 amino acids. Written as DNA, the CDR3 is TGTGCCAGCAGAATTTACCGGGACAGGGCCTATGGCTACACCTTC. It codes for CASRIYRDRAYGYTF.

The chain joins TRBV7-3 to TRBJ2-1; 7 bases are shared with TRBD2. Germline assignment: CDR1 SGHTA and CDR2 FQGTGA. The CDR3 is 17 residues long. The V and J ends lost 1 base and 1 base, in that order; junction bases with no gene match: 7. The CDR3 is CASSLNPGAGSYNEQFF. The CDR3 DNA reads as TGTGCCAGCAGCTTAAACCCTGGAGCGGGATCCTACAATGAGCAGTTCTTC. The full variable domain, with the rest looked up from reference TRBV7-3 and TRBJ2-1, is GAGVSQTPSNKVTEKGKYVELRCDPISGHTALYWYRQSLGQGPEFLIYFQGTGAADDSGLPNDRFFAVRPEGSVSTLKIQRTERGDSAVYLCASSLNPGAGSYNEQFFGPGTRLTVL.

This CDR3 reads CASSRDYADTQYF. For the CDR3, the DNA is TGTGCCAGCAGTCGGGACTATGCAGATACGCAGTATTTT. V is TRBV5-6 and J is TRBJ2-3; 7 bases match TRBD2. J lost 4 bases, V lost 5 bases, and 4 bases had no gene match. Germline loops: CDR1 SGHDT, CDR2 YYEEEE. The CDR3 sequence is 13 residues long.

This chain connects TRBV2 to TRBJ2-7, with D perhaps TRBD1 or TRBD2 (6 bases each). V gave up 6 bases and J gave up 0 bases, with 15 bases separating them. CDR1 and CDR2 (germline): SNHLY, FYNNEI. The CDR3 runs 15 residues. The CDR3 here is CASRERGLGSYEQYF. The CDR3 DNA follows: TGTGCCAGCAGGGAACGGGGGCTCGGCTCCTACGAGCAGTACTTC.

The CDR3 sequence: CASSYRPSGTYEQYF. DNA for the CDR3: TGTGCCAGCAGTTATAGGCCTAGCGGGACCTACGAGCAGTACTTC. This rearrangement joins TRBV6-5 to TRBJ2-7; 9 nucleotides align to TRBD2. The CDR3 loop spans 15 amino acids. Trimming took 3 bases from V and 2 from J; bases not matched to a gene: 5. In germline, CDR1 is MNHEY, CDR2 SVGAGI.

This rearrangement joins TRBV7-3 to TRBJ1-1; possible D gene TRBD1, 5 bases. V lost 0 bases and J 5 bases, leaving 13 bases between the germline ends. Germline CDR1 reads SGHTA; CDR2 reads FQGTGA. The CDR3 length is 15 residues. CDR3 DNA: TGTGCCAGCAGCTTAACGTATTCGGGACGGACTGAAGCTTTCTTT. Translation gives CASSLTYSGRTEAFF.

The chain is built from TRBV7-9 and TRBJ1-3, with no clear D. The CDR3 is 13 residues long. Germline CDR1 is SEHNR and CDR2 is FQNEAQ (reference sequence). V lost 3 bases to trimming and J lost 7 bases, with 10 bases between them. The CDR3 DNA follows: TGTGCCAGCAGCTTCCCTACAGCGAACACCATATATTTT. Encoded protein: CASSFPTANTIYF.

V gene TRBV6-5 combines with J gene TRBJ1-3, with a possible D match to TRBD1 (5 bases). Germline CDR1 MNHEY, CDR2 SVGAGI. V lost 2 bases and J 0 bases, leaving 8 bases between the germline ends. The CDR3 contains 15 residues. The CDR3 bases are TGTGCCAGCAGTTACAGAGACAGCTCTGGAAACACCATATATTTT. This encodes CASSYRDSSGNTIYF.

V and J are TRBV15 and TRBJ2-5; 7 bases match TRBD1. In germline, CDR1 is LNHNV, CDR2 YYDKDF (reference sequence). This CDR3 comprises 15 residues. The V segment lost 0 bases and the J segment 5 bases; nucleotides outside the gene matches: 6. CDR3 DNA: TGTGCCACCAGCAGAGATACAGGGGTGAGGGAGACCCAGTACTTC. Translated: CATSRDTGVRETQYF.

Here the CDR3 reads CASSPMTNYGYTF. The CDR3 DNA sequence: TGTGCCAGCTCACCCATGACTAACTATGGCTACACCTTC. The genes are TRBV18 and TRBJ1-2; D not resolved. Germline loops: CDR1 KGHSH, CDR2 LQKENI. The V and J ends lost 3 bases and 0 bases respectively, with 5 bases between them. The CDR3 sequence is 13 residues long.

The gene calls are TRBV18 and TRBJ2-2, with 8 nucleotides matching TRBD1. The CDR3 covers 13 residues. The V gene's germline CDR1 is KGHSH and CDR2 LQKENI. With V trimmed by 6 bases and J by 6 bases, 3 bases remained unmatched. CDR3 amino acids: CASSRQGSGELFF. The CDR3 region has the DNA TGTGCCAGCTCCCGACAGGGGTCCGGGGAGCTGTTTTTT.